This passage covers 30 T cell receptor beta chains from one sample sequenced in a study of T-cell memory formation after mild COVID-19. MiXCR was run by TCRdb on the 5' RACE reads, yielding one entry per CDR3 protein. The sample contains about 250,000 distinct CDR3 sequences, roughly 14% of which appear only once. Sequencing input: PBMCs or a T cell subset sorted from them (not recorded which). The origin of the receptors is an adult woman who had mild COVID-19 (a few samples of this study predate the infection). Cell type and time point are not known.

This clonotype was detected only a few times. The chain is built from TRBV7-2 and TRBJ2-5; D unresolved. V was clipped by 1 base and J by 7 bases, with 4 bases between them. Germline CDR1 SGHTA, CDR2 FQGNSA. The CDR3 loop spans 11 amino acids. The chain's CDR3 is CASSLGATQYF. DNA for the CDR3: TGTGCCAGCAGCTTAGGAGCGACCCAGTACTTC. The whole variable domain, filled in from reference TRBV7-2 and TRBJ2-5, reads GAGVSQSPSNKVTEKGKDVELRCDPISGHTALYWYRQSLGQGLEFLIYFQGNSAPDKSGLPSDRFSAERTGGSVSTLTIQRTQQEDSAVYLCASSLGATQYFGPGTRLLVL.

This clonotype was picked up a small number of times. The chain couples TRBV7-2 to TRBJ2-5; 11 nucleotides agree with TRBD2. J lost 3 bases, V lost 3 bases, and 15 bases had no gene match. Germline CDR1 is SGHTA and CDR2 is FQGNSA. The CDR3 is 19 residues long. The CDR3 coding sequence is TGTGCCAGCAGCTTTGTAGCGGGAGGGCCTCGGGCGTTAGAAGAGACCCAGTACTTC. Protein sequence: CASSFVAGGPRALEETQYF. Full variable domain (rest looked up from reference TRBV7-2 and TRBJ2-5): GAGVSQSPSNKVTEKGKDVELRCDPISGHTALYWYRQSLGQGLEFLIYFQGNSAPDKSGLPSDRFSAERTGGSVSTLTIQRTQQEDSAVYLCASSFVAGGPRALEETQYFGPGTRLLVL.

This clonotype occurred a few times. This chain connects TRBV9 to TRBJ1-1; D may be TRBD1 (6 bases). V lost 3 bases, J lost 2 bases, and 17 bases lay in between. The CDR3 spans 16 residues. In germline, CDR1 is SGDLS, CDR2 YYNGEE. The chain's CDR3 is CASSERLGTTNTEAFF. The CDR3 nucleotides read TGTGCCAGCAGCGAGAGGCTAGGGACAACTAACACTGAAGCTTTCTTT.

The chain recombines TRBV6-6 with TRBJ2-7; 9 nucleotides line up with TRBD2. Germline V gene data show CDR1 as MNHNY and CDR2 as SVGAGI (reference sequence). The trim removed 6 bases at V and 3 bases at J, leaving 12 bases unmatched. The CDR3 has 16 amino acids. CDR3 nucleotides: TGTGCCAGCAGGGGGGGGATAGCGGGAGATAACTACGAGCAGTACTTC. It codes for CASRGGIAGDNYEQYF.

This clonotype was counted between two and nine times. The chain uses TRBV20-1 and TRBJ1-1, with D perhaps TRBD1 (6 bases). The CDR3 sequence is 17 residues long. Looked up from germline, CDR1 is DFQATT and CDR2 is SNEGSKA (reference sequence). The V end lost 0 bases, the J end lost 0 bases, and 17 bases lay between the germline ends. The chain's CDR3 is CSARDPRTARLNTEAFF. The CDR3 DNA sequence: TGCAGTGCTAGAGATCCGCGGACAGCTCGTCTGAACACTGAAGCTTTCTTT.

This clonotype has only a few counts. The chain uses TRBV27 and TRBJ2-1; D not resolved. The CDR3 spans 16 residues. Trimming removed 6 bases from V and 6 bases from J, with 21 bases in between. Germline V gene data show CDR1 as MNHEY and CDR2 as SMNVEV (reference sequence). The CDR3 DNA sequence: TGTGCCAGCAGCCTTGGAGCTTGGATCGCCACCAATGAGCAGTTCTTC. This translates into CASSLGAWIATNEQFF.

The CDR3 sequence is CASNQNRGLDTGELFF. Here the CDR3 DNA reads TGTGCCAGCAACCAAAACAGGGGGCTGGACACCGGGGAGCTGTTTTTT. The chain employs TRBV6-2 or TRBV6-3 and TRBJ2-2, with TRBD1 matching 9 bases. CDR1 MNHEY and CDR2 SVGEGT come from the germline V gene. The CDR3 loop spans 16 amino acids. The V and J ends lost 7 bases and 3 bases, in that order; junction bases with no gene match: 9.

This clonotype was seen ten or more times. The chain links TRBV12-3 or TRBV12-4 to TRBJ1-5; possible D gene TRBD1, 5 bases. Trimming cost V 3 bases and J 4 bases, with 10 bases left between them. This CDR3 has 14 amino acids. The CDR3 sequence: CASSLAGRNQPQHF. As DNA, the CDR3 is TGTGCCAGCAGTTTGGCAGGGAGGAATCAGCCCCAGCATTTT.

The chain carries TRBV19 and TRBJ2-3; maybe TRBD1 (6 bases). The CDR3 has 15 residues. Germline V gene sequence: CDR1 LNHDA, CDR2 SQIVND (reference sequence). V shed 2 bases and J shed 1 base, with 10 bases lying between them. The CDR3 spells CASSIRTERTDTQYF. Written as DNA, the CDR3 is TGTGCCAGTAGTATAAGGACAGAGCGCACAGATACGCAGTATTTT.

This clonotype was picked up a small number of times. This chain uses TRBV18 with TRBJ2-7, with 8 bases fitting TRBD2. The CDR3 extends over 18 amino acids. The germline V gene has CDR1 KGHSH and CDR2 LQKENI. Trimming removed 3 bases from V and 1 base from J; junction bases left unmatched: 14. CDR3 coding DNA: TGTGCCAGCTCACCCCGCAGCACGAGCGGGAGCCCATCCTACGAGCAGTACTTC. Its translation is CASSPRSTSGSPSYEQYF.

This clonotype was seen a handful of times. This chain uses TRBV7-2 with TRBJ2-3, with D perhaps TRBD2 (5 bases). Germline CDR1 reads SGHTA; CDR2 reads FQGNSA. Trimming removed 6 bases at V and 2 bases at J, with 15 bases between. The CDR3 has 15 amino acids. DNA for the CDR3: TGTGCCAGCAGTTTCTGGCGGGCCGACACAGATACGCAGTATTTT. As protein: CASSFWRADTDTQYF.

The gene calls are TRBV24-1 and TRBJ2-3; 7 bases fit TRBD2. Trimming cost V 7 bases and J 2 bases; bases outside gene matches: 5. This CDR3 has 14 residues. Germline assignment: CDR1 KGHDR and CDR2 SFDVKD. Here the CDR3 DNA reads TGTGCCACCAGCGCCGGGACTATCACAGATACGCAGTATTTT. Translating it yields CATSAGTITDTQYF.

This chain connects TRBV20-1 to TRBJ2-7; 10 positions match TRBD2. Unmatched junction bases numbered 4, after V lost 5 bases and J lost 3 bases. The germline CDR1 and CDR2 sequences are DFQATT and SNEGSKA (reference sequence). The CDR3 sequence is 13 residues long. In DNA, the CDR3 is TGCAGTGCTCGGACTAGCGGTCACTACGAGCAGTACTTC. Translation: CSARTSGHYEQYF.

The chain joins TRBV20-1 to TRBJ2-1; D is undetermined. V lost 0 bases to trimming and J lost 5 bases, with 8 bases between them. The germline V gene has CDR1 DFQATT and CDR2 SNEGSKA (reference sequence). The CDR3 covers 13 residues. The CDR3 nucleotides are TGCAGTGCTAGAGATCAGCGACACAATGAGCAGTTCTTC. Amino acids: CSARDQRHNEQFF.

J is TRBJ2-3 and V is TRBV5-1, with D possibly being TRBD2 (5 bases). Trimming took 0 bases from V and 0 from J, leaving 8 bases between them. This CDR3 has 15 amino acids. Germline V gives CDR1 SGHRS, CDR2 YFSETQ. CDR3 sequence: CASSLVSASTDTQYF. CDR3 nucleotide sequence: TGCGCCAGCAGCTTGGTTAGCGCTAGCACAGATACGCAGTATTTT.

The CDR3 nucleotides are TGTGCCAGCAGCTCAGGGTTTTGGAATGAGCAGTTCTTC. It encodes CASSSGFWNEQFF. The V and J genes are TRBV5-6 and TRBJ2-1, with D perhaps matching TRBD1 (5 bases). V was clipped by 3 bases and J by 7 bases, with 11 bases between them. Germline lookup yields CDR1 SGHDT and CDR2 YYEEEE. The CDR3 length is 13 residues.

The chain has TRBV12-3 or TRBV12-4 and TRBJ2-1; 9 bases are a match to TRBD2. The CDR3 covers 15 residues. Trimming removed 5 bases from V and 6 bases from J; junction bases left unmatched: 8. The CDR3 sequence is CASSPSSGSFNEQFF. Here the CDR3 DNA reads TGTGCCAGCAGTCCCAGTAGCGGGAGTTTCAATGAGCAGTTCTTC.

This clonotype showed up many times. The CDR3 here is CAWIGTVLIGRAGEAFF. The CDR3 nucleotides are TGTGCCTGGATTGGAACTGTGTTAATAGGCAGGGCGGGGGAAGCTTTCTTT. The rearrangement uses TRBV30 and TRBJ1-1; D perhaps matches TRBD1 (5 bases). The CDR3 covers 17 residues. In germline, CDR1 is GTSNPN, CDR2 SVGIG (reference sequence). The V end lost 4 bases, the J end lost 8 bases, and 29 bases lay between the germline ends. Supplemented by reference TRBV30 and TRBJ1-1, the full variable domain reads SQTIHQWPATLVQPVGSPLSLECTVEGTSNPNLYWYRQAAGRGLQLLFYSVGIGQISSEVPQNLSASRPQDRQFILSSKKLLLSDSGFYLCAWIGTVLIGRAGEAFFGQGTRLTVV.

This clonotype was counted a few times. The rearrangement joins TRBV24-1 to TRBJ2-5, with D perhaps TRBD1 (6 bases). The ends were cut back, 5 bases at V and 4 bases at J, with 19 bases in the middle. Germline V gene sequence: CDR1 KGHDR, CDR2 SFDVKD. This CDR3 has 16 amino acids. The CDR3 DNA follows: TGTGCCACCAGTGCTAGGGGGACACCGAACTTAGAGACCCAGTACTTC. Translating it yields CATSARGTPNLETQYF.

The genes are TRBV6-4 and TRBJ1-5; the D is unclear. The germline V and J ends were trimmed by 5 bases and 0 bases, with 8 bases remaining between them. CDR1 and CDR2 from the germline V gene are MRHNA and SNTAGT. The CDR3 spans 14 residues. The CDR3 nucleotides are TGTGCCAGCAGTAGGACCGGTAGCAATCAGCCCCAGCATTTT. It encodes CASSRTGSNQPQHF.

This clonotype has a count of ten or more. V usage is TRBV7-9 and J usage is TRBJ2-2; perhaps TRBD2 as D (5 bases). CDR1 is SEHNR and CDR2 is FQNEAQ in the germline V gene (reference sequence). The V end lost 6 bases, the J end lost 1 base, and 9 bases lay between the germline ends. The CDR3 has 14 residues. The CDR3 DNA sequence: TGTGCCAGCAGTGCGGCGGGGAACACCGGGGAGCTGTTTTTT. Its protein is CASSAAGNTGELFF.

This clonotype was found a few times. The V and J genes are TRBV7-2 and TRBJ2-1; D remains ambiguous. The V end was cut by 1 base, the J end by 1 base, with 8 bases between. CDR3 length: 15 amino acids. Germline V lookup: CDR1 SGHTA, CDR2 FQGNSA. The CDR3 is CASSLVFDSYNEQFF. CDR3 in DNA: TGTGCCAGCAGCTTAGTTTTCGATTCCTACAATGAGCAGTTCTTC.

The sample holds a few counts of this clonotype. In nucleotides, the CDR3 is TGCGCCAGCAGTGCGGAAGGGAAAGCCGCCTACAATGAGCAGTTCTTC. Its translation: CASSAEGKAAYNEQFF. The J gene is TRBJ2-1, the V gene TRBV5-1, with D unresolved. The CDR3 loop spans 16 amino acids. CDR1 and CDR2 from the germline V gene are SGHRS and YFSETQ. The V and J ends lost 5 bases and 2 bases respectively, with 17 bases between them.

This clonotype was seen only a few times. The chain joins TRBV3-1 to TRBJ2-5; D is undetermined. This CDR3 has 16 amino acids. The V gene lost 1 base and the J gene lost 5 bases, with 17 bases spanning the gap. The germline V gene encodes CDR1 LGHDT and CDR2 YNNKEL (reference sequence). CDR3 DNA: TGTGCCAGCAGCCAAGGTCGTGGGGTGGGGTCCGAGACCCAGTACTTC. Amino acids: CASSQGRGVGSETQYF.

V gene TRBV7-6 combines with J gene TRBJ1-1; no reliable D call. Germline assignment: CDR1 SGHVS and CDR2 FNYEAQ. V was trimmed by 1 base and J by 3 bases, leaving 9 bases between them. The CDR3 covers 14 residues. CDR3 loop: CASSLVSGDTEAFF. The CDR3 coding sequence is TGTGCCAGCAGCTTAGTCTCAGGAGACACTGAAGCTTTCTTT.

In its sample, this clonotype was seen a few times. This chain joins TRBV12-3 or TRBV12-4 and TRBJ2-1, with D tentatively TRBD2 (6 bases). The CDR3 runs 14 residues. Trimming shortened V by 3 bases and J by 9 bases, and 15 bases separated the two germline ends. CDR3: CASSFNRGIGEQFF. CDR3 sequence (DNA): TGTGCCAGCAGTTTTAATCGCGGGATAGGTGAGCAGTTCTTC.

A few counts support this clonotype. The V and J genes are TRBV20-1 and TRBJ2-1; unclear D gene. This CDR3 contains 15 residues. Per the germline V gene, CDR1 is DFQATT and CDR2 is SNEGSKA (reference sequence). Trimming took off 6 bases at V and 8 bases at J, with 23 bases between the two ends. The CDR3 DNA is TGCAGTGCCGATTCAACGGGCAACGCCGACCATGAGCAGTTCTTC. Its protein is CSADSTGNADHEQFF.

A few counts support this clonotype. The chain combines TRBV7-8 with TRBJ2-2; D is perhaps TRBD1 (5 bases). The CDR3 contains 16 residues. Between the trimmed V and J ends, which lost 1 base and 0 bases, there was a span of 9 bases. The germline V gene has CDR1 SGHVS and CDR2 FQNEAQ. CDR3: CASSLVDSTNTGELFF. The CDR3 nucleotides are TGTGCCAGCAGCTTAGTAGACAGTACGAACACCGGGGAGCTGTTTTTT.

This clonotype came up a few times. Here the CDR3 reads CSVAVADTQYF. CDR3 bases: TGCAGCGTTGCAGTCGCAGATACGCAGTATTTT. J is TRBJ2-3 and V is TRBV29-1; no clear D gene. Germline V lookup: CDR1 SQVTM, CDR2 ANQGSEA. This CDR3 region has 11 residues. V gave up 4 bases and J gave up 4 bases, with 6 bases separating them.

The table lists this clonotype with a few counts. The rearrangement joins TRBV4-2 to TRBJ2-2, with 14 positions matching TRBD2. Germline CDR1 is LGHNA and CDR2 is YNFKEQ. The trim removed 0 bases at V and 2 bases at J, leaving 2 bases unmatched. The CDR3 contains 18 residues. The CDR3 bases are TGTGCCAGCAGCCAAGAGGGACTAGCGGGAGCCAACACCGGGGAGCTGTTTTTT. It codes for CASSQEGLAGANTGELFF.